This T cell receptor (beta chain) comes out of a study of blood T cell repertoires in COVID-19. Turning to the study itself: T cells, B-cell-depleted T cells, or PBMCs provided the cDNA or gDNA that served as material.

The CDR3 is 17 amino acids. V gave up 3 bases and J gave up 3 bases; unmatched junction bases: 14. CDR1 SGHTA and CDR2 FQGNSA come from the germline V gene. Produced via immunoSEQ multiplex PCR; TCRdb's table is partial and in-frame only. This sample yields about 370,000 clones, of which around 90% are seen a single time; approximately 6.2% belongs to the top ten. Sequenced material: peripheral blood. The rearrangement joins TRBV7-2 to TRBJ2-7, with 7 positions matching TRBD1. The receptor was derived from a man between 18 and 35 years old with active or convalescent COVID-19. CDR3 loop: CASSFRFGLAGGYEQYF. Written as DNA, the CDR3 is TGTGCCAGCAGCTTTCGGTTTGGTCTGGCAGGGGGCTACGAGCAGTACTTC.